The clone carrying this T cell receptor (beta chain) was counted once. The antigen is not known. Using immunoSEQ multiplex PCR, the repertoire was profiled, and TCRdb retains in-frame clones only, with some absent. Seen here are some 300,000 clones, around 67% observed once, and the top ten hold under 11%. The data originate from a study of shared clonotypes between healthy human individuals. The CDR3 has 14 residues. The V end lost 4 bases, the J end lost 4 bases, and 15 bases lay between the germline ends. Germline lookup yields CDR1 SGHRS and CDR2 YFSETQ. Overall study findings and caveats: Depth of sequencing was expected to influence donor clonotype sharing. Several donors showed sharing of approximately 5% of naive CD4 clonotypes.

The chain recombines TRBV5-1 with TRBJ2-7, with D possibly being TRBD1 or TRBD2 (5 bases each). This receptor was taken from a man aged 25-40 years in good health. Material for sequencing was memory CD4+ T cells sorted from blood. This sample's subset: CD45RA-negative fraction. The CDR3 DNA reads TGCGCCAGCAGCCGGGAAGGGGACCCGTACGAGCAGTACTTC. This translates into CASSREGDPYEQYF.